The T cell receptor beta chain described here comes from a study of vaccination effects on CD4 cells after COVID-19. Overall study findings and caveats: Among infection- and vaccine-induced clones, marked clonal contraction occurred late after vaccination.

Germline V gene data show CDR1 as MGHRA and CDR2 as YSYEKL. V lost 4 bases to trimming and J lost 2 bases, with 13 bases between them. There are 15 residues in the CDR3. This clone was seen a handful of times. Its antigen is undetermined. Prior to sequencing, the ViraFEST assay stimulated PBMC with viral peptide pools, which expanded the antigen-specific CD4+ T cells. Upon completion of about ten days in culture, CD4+ T cells were isolated. Absence of prior SARS-CoV-2 infection characterized the vaccine recipients, who showed negative nucleocapsid antibodies. Approximately 2 million PBMC were placed in each well, which was supplemented with 8.5 to 10 IU/ml IL-2 and about 10 ug/ml peptides. Some clones are missing from TCRdb's copy, which holds only in-frame ones; the method was immunoSEQ multiplex PCR. Counted here are some 22,000 clones, approximately 69% occurring once; the ten biggest clones make up roughly 3%.

The origin of this receptor is a human donor who received a COVID-19 vaccine. Sequencing was performed on CD4+ T cells from PBMCs cultured with SARS-CoV-2 spike peptides, taken before COVID-19 vaccination. The chain combines TRBV4-1 with TRBJ2-3; D is undetermined. The CDR3 nucleotides are TGCGCCAGCAGCCCTAGAAGCCCACCCACAGATACGCAGTATTTT. This encodes CASSPRSPPTDTQYF.